This entry lists 26 T cell receptor beta chains sequenced from one sample in a study of identical twins. Using its own MiXCR run on the 5' RACE reads, TCRdb lists one record per CDR3 protein. The table has 400,000 or so distinct CDR3 sequences, 9% seen once. The specimen was naive T cells sorted from blood. These TCRs come from a woman aged 45-60 years in good health.

The rearrangement uses TRBV3-1 and TRBJ2-1, with D perhaps matching TRBD1 (6 bases). V gave up 0 bases and J gave up 8 bases, with 11 bases separating them. Germline V CDR1 and CDR2: LGHDT, YNNKEL (reference sequence). The CDR3 consists of 14 residues. The CDR3 DNA reads as TGTGCCAGCAGCCAAGATCTGGGGGCCGATGAGCAGTTCTTC. Translation: CASSQDLGADEQFF.

This clonotype was seen a few times. The chain recombines TRBV12-3 or TRBV12-4 with TRBJ2-5; D may be TRBD2 (6 bases). V was pared by 6 bases and J by 6 bases, with 17 bases between. The CDR3 is 14 amino acids. The CDR3 DNA is TGTGCCAGCAGCCCGCGGGACCTCGTGCAGACCCAGTACTTC. Its protein product is CASSPRDLVQTQYF.

This clonotype was recorded at least ten times. This chain links TRBV29-1 with TRBJ2-7, with D perhaps matching TRBD2 (6 bases). Germline V gene data show CDR1 as SQVTM and CDR2 as ANQGSEA. V lost 4 bases and J lost 6, with 19 bases in between. The CDR3 sequence is 14 residues long. The CDR3 sequence: CSVVGAGRVREQYF. The CDR3 bases are TGCAGCGTTGTAGGCGCGGGAAGGGTACGCGAGCAGTACTTC.

The genes are TRBV6-5 and TRBJ2-3, with TRBD1 matching over 8 bases. The CDR3 loop spans 13 amino acids. V lost 7 bases, J lost 4 bases, and 4 bases stayed unmatched. Germline V gene data show CDR1 as MNHEY and CDR2 as SVGAGI. DNA for the CDR3: TGTGCCAGCACGTGGACAGGGTCAGATACGCAGTATTTT. It translates to CASTWTGSDTQYF.

The table lists this clonotype with many counts. This chain links TRBV20-1 with TRBJ1-1, with D perhaps matching TRBD1 (6 bases). The V gene's germline CDR1 is DFQATT and CDR2 SNEGSKA (reference sequence). V was shortened by 2 bases and J by 4 bases, with 14 bases between the two germline ends. The CDR3 has 14 amino acids. CDR3: CSARRGGGGTEAFF. The DNA for the CDR3 is TGCAGTGCTAGACGAGGGGGTGGGGGCACTGAAGCTTTCTTT.

This sequence joins TRBV5-1 and TRBJ2-1; D gene unclear. The CDR3 is made up of 14 amino acids. CDR1 SGHRS and CDR2 YFSETQ come from the germline V gene. The germline V and J ends were trimmed by 4 bases and 7 bases, with 15 bases remaining between them. In DNA form, the CDR3 reads TGCGCCAGCAGCCTGATACGTTTGGGGAATGAGCAGTTCTTC. Amino acid sequence: CASSLIRLGNEQFF.

This clonotype was picked up a small number of times. The chain joins TRBV12-5 to TRBJ2-3, with 9 bases identical to TRBD2. The germline V gene encodes CDR1 LGHNT and CDR2 FRNRAP. The V and J ends lost 2 bases and 2 bases, in that order; junction bases with no gene match: 8. The CDR3 sequence is 17 residues long. The CDR3 spells CASGLTASGRSTDTQYF. The CDR3 DNA reads as TGTGCTAGTGGTTTGACCGCGAGCGGGAGGTCCACAGATACGCAGTATTTT.

This sequence joins TRBV5-1 and TRBJ1-1; TRBD1 matches at 9 bases. The CDR3 extends over 15 amino acids. CDR1 SGHRS and CDR2 YFSETQ come from the germline V gene. The trim removed 0 bases at V and 5 bases at J, leaving 5 bases unmatched. The CDR3 loop reads CASSLEGTGRTEAFF. The CDR3 coding sequence is TGCGCCAGCAGCTTGGAAGGGACAGGGCGGACTGAAGCTTTCTTT.

The genes are TRBV12-3 or TRBV12-4 and TRBJ1-1; D ambiguous. CDR3 length: 14 residues. Deletions cut 4 bases from V and 1 base from J, with 10 bases between. CDR3: CASSSDYENTEAFF. CDR3 bases: TGTGCCAGCAGTTCTGACTACGAGAACACTGAAGCTTTCTTT.

This sequence joins TRBV5-1 and TRBJ1-6; D is unclear. The CDR3 spans 15 residues. Trimming pared 0 bases from V and 3 bases from J, leaving 7 bases between. CDR1 and CDR2 from the germline V gene are SGHRS and YFSETQ. The CDR3 DNA reads TGCGCCAGCAGCTTGGACCCATTCTATAATTCACCCCTCCACTTT. Its translation is CASSLDPFYNSPLHF.

This sequence joins TRBV27 and TRBJ2-2; D remains ambiguous. Germline CDR1 reads MNHEY; CDR2 reads SMNVEV (reference sequence). The CDR3 sequence is 12 residues long. With 5 bases removed from V and 8 bases from J, the gap between germline ends came to 9 bases. CDR3 in DNA: TGTGCCAGCAGTCCCAACTTAGGGGAGCTGTTTTTT. It yields the protein CASSPNLGELFF.

In this sample, this clonotype turned up many times. The genes are TRBV28 and TRBJ1-2; TRBD1 matches at 9 bases. Germline V CDR1 and CDR2: MDHEN, SYDVKM. The CDR3 has 13 amino acids. The CDR3 reads CALRDRASYGYTF. CDR3 in DNA: TGTGCACTGCGGGACAGGGCATCCTATGGCTACACCTTC.

Only a few counts were recorded for this clonotype. The chain carries TRBV5-1 and TRBJ2-5, with a tentative D call TRBD2 (6 bases). Germline CDR1 and CDR2: SGHRS and YFSETQ. Trimming stripped 4 bases from V and 1 base from J, with 11 bases between. This CDR3 has 14 residues. The CDR3 DNA reads as TGCGCCAGCAGCCCTAGGACTACCCAAGAGACCCAGTACTTC. Translation: CASSPRTTQETQYF.

This clonotype was recorded many times. The chain employs TRBV5-1 and TRBJ2-7, with TRBD2 matching 12 bases. The CDR3 length is 16 residues. V gave up 7 bases and J gave up 3 bases; unmatched junction bases: 11. Per germline, CDR1 SGHRS and CDR2 YFSETQ. This CDR3 is CASRTGTSGPHYEQYF. The CDR3 DNA is TGCGCCAGCCGCACCGGGACTAGCGGGCCACACTACGAGCAGTACTTC.

This clonotype was detected a few times. The chain links TRBV20-1 to TRBJ2-7; 11 bases match TRBD2. J gave up 2 bases and V 5 bases, and 5 bases lay outside the gene matches. CDR3 length: 14 amino acids. In germline, CDR1 is DFQATT, CDR2 SNEGSKA (reference sequence). The CDR3 nucleotides read TGCAGTGCTGTTGGGACTAGCGGTGCCTACGAGCAGTACTTC. Its protein product is CSAVGTSGAYEQYF.

This clonotype was seen a few times. The chain has TRBV27 and TRBJ2-3; no definite D call. The V and J ends lost 2 bases and 1 base respectively, with 4 bases between them. This CDR3 is built from 13 residues. The germline V gene has CDR1 MNHEY and CDR2 SMNVEV (reference sequence). The CDR3: CASSLLGTDTQYF. The CDR3 DNA follows: TGTGCCAGCAGTTTACTAGGCACAGATACGCAGTATTTT.

A word on this clonotype: A single base separates this from a much larger clone, so it may be a read error. Given the absence of the conserved phenylalanine or tryptophan at the CDR3 end, a read error is likely. The chain employs TRBV29-1 and TRBJ2-1, with 8 nucleotides matching TRBD2. Trimming at V came to 5 bases and at J to 6 bases, leaving 12 bases not matched to a gene. The CDR3 totals 15 residues. CDR1 is SQVTM and CDR2 is ANQGSEA in the germline V gene. The CDR3 sequence is CSVWAGTRTINEQFS. CDR3 DNA sequence: TGCAGCGTTTGGGCCGGGACTAGGACTATCAATGAGCAGTTCTCC.

This clonotype was observed a few times. The chain links TRBV10-2 to TRBJ2-3; 8 nucleotides align to TRBD2. After removal of 7 bases from V and 4 bases from J, the junction contained 13 bases not matched to a gene. Germline CDR1 WSHSY, CDR2 SAAADI. The CDR3 has 16 residues. The CDR3 DNA reads TGCGCCAGCATTTCACCCCGGGAGGGCAGCCCAGATACGCAGTATTTT. It specifies CASISPREGSPDTQYF.

This clonotype was counted a few times. V and J are TRBV7-9 and TRBJ2-1; D could derive from TRBD1 or TRBD2 (5 bases each). Germline V gives CDR1 SEHNR, CDR2 FQNEAQ (reference sequence). The length of the CDR3 is 14 residues. Trimming left V 2 bases short and J 6 bases short, with 11 bases between. CDR3 DNA: TGTGCCAGCAGCTTATTTAGGGGAGTCAATGAGCAGTTCTTC. As protein: CASSLFRGVNEQFF.

This clonotype was seen a handful of times. J is TRBJ2-2 and V is TRBV19; D remains ambiguous. CDR3 length equals 15 residues. Germline CDR1 reads LNHDA; CDR2 reads SQIVND (reference sequence). Trimming took 5 bases from V and 1 from J, leaving 11 bases between them. CDR3 residues: CASSPSSVNTGELFF. CDR3 DNA sequence: TGTGCCAGTAGTCCCTCTAGTGTGAACACCGGGGAGCTGTTTTTT.

This clonotype was seen many times. This rearrangement joins TRBV29-1 to TRBJ2-7, with 9 bases that match TRBD1. Germline-derived CDR1 and CDR2 are SQVTM and ANQGSEA. The V segment lost 4 bases and the J segment 1 base; nucleotides outside the gene matches: 11. CDR3 length: 16 amino acids. The CDR3 sequence is CSVGPTTGGVSYEQYF. The DNA of the CDR3 is TGCAGCGTTGGGCCCACTACAGGGGGCGTTTCCTACGAGCAGTACTTC.

The table lists this clonotype with many counts. DNA of the CDR3: TGTGCCAGCAGTCTGAGCGGTGCTAGCACAGATACGCAGTATTTT. Translated, it gives CASSLSGASTDTQYF. The V call is TRBV28, the J call TRBJ2-3; maybe TRBD2 (5 bases). The germline gives CDR1 MDHEN, CDR2 SYDVKM. Trimming removed 5 bases at V and 0 bases at J, with 12 bases between. The CDR3 is 15 residues long.

V and J are TRBV3-1 and TRBJ1-2; D not certain. In germline, CDR1 is LGHDT, CDR2 YNNKEL (reference sequence). The CDR3 covers 15 residues. The V end lost 2 bases, the J end lost 11 bases, and 21 bases lay between the germline ends. CDR3 bases: TGTGCCAGCAGCCAACCCGGTGAGGCGGGAGACTTTTACACCTTC. Translated: CASSQPGEAGDFYTF.

The chain combines TRBV27 with TRBJ2-7; 10 positions agree with TRBD1. This CDR3 is 15 amino acids long. Unmatched junction bases numbered 3, after V lost 2 bases and J lost 2 bases. CDR1 and CDR2 (germline): MNHEY, SMNVEV (reference sequence). CDR3 sequence (DNA): TGTGCCAGCAGTTTAATCGGGACAGGGGCCTACGAGCAGTACTTC. Its protein product is CASSLIGTGAYEQYF.

CDR3 residues: CAWSPMTGESSPLHF. The CDR3 DNA reads as TGTGCCTGGAGTCCCATGACAGGGGAAAGTTCACCCCTCCACTTT. The V call is TRBV30, the J call TRBJ1-6; 8 bases line up with TRBD1. The germline gives CDR1 GTSNPN, CDR2 SVGIG (reference sequence). The CDR3 extends over 15 amino acids. V dropped 2 bases and J dropped 9; count of bases not matched to a gene: 9.

The CDR3 is CASSPVRESSYNEQFF. The CDR3, as DNA: TGTGCCAGCTCACCAGTCCGGGAGAGCTCCTACAATGAGCAGTTCTTC. This sequence joins TRBV18 and TRBJ2-1; perhaps TRBD2 as D (6 bases). The CDR3 has 16 residues. The ends were cut back, 2 bases at V and 0 bases at J, with 11 bases in the middle. Germline CDR1 reads KGHSH; CDR2 reads LQKENI.